One and the same sample provided the 21 T cell receptor beta chains below, sequenced in a study of response to subunit inactivated influenza vaccine. One entry per CDR3 protein results from TCRdb running MiXCR on the RT-PCR reads. The sample shows hundreds of thousands of distinct CDR3 sequences, 12% of them seen only once. The sample was PBMCs from blood, taken on the day of vaccination. Source of these receptors: a man aged 50-60 years who received an inactivated influenza vaccine.

This clonotype was detected a few times. The V and J genes are TRBV24-1 and TRBJ1-5; no firm D call. The CDR3 contains 13 residues. V shed 4 bases and J shed 7 bases, with 10 bases lying between them. Germline CDR1 KGHDR, CDR2 SFDVKD. The CDR3 loop is CATSDGRGQPQHF. The CDR3 DNA reads as TGTGCCACCAGTGACGGTCGAGGACAGCCCCAGCATTTT.

The chain carries TRBV7-2 and TRBJ2-5; a weak D match, TRBD2 (5 bases). Trimming shortened V by 1 base and J by 10 bases, and 13 bases separated the two germline ends. The CDR3 is made up of 13 amino acids. CDR1 is SGHTA and CDR2 is FQGNSA in the germline V gene. CDR3 sequence reads: CASSLETTRNQYF. The DNA of the CDR3 is TGTGCCAGCAGCTTAGAGACTACGAGAAACCAGTACTTC.

This clonotype was recorded a few times. The rearrangement uses TRBV7-2 and TRBJ2-3; 8 bases line up with TRBD2. Germline CDR1 reads SGHTA; CDR2 reads FQGNSA. This CDR3 comprises 16 residues. Trimming took 5 bases from V and 4 from J; bases not matched to a gene: 11. The CDR3 sequence is CASSSRFSGTSDTQYF. Written as DNA, the CDR3 is TGTGCCAGCAGCAGCCGGTTTAGCGGGACTTCAGATACGCAGTATTTT.

In this sample, this clonotype turned up many times. This chain links TRBV5-1 with TRBJ1-2; D ambiguous. V shed 0 bases and J shed 2 bases, with 8 bases lying between them. The CDR3 extends over 14 amino acids. Germline loops: CDR1 SGHRS, CDR2 YFSETQ. CDR3 sequence (DNA): TGCGCCAGCAGCTTGGACAGTCGAAACTATGGCTACACCTTC. Protein product: CASSLDSRNYGYTF.

This chain links TRBV29-1 with TRBJ2-1; 7 bases line up with TRBD2. This CDR3 is 14 amino acids long. Germline V gives CDR1 SQVTM, CDR2 ANQGSEA. The ends lost 5 bases at V and 4 bases at J; junction bases unmatched: 8. The CDR3 DNA reads as TGCAGCGTTTTAACCGGGGGACTATACAATGAGCAGTTCTTC. This gives the protein CSVLTGGLYNEQFF.

This clonotype was detected many times. The V gene is TRBV12-3 or TRBV12-4, the J gene TRBJ1-1, with 9 positions matching TRBD1. Trimming removed 5 bases from V and 6 bases from J; junction bases left unmatched: 4. This CDR3 is built from 13 residues. The CDR3 here is CASSTNRGPEAFF. CDR3 sequence (DNA): TGTGCCAGCAGTACGAACAGGGGGCCTGAAGCTTTCTTT.

The V call is TRBV6-5, the J call TRBJ2-7; a possible D gene is TRBD1 (6 bases). Germline CDR1 reads MNHEY; CDR2 reads SVGAGI. V gave up 0 bases and J gave up 0 bases, with 15 bases separating them. The CDR3 loop spans 17 amino acids. CDR3: CASSYSTRGSSSYEQYF. For the CDR3, the DNA is TGTGCCAGCAGTTACTCGACCAGGGGATCCAGCTCCTACGAGCAGTACTTC.

The chain joins TRBV5-1 to TRBJ2-3; TRBD1 agrees at 7 bases. The CDR3 runs to 14 residues. With 4 bases clipped from V and 2 bases from J, the junction kept 4 bases outside the gene matches. Germline V gene sequence: CDR1 SGHRS, CDR2 YFSETQ. CDR3 bases: TGCGCCAGCAGCATGGGGACAGTCACAGATACGCAGTATTTT. Encoded protein: CASSMGTVTDTQYF.

V is TRBV7-3 and J is TRBJ2-2; 7 positions agree with TRBD2. Germline V gives CDR1 SGHTA, CDR2 FQGTGA. CDR3 size: 15 residues. The V gene end was trimmed by 3 bases and the J gene end by 5 bases; junction bases not matched to a gene: 6. CDR3 residues: CASSLSGLETGELFF. The CDR3 nucleotides are TGTGCCAGCAGCTTGAGTGGACTAGAGACCGGGGAGCTGTTTTTT.

The genes are TRBV7-3 and TRBJ2-1, with 12 bases fitting TRBD2. CDR3 length: 16 residues. V was pared by 4 bases and J by 9 bases, with 10 bases of the junction left unmatched. Germline CDR1 reads SGHTA; CDR2 reads FQGTGA. The DNA of the CDR3 is TGTGCCAGCAGCTCCCTACTAGCGGGAGGTAGCGGTGAGCAGTTCTTC. Its translation: CASSSLLAGGSGEQFF.

This clonotype came up once. This rearrangement joins TRBV4-3 to TRBJ1-1; 7 bases map to TRBD1. The CDR3 loop spans 16 amino acids. Germline CDR1 LGHNA, CDR2 YSLEER. V lost 4 bases to trimming and J lost 3 bases; unmatched junction nucleotides: 11. In DNA, the CDR3 is TGCGCCAGCAGCCCTCTCGCGACAGGGAGGGACACTGAAGCTTTCTTT. This encodes CASSPLATGRDTEAFF.

The sample holds a few counts of this clonotype. The rearrangement links TRBV6-2 or TRBV6-3 to TRBJ1-6; D not resolved. The V end was cut by 7 bases, the J end by 6 bases, with 10 bases between. From germline, CDR1 is MNHEY and CDR2 SVGEGT. This CDR3 has 13 residues. The CDR3 sequence: CASISVGNSPLHF. CDR3 DNA sequence: TGTGCCAGCATTTCGGTGGGTAATTCACCCCTCCACTTT.

In its sample, this clonotype was seen a few times. V gene TRBV7-2 combines with J gene TRBJ2-1; D remains unclear. The CDR3 loop spans 13 amino acids. The V end was cut by 2 bases, the J end by 3 bases, with 5 bases between. CDR1 and CDR2 from the germline V gene are SGHTA and FQGNSA. CDR3 DNA: TGTGCCAGCAGCTTATGGGTCTACAATGAGCAGTTCTTC. This codes for CASSLWVYNEQFF.

This clonotype has only a few counts. A junction end diverges from the germline sequence, so it may reflect a read error. The chain joins TRBV20-1 to TRBJ1-5; D possibly corresponds to TRBD1 (6 bases). Germline loops: CDR1 DFQATT, CDR2 SNEGSKA (reference sequence). This CDR3 is 16 amino acids long. This CDR3 is CCARDEGGAGNQPQHF. The DNA for the CDR3 is TGCTGTGCTAGAGATGAGGGGGGGGCTGGCAATCAGCCCCAGCATTTT.

This chain joins TRBV6-1 and TRBJ2-1; no reliable D call. Germline CDR1 and CDR2: MNHNS and SASEGT. V shed 1 base and J shed 2 bases, with 12 bases lying between them. This CDR3 contains 16 residues. CDR3: CASSEVLGLAYNEQFF. CDR3 nucleotide sequence: TGTGCCAGCAGTGAAGTCTTAGGGCTGGCCTACAATGAGCAGTTCTTC.

V is TRBV10-3 and J is TRBJ2-5, with D hard to call. CDR3 length equals 11 residues. The germline V gene encodes CDR1 ENHRY and CDR2 SYGVKD. Trimming took 6 bases from V and 2 from J, leaving 4 bases between them. This CDR3 is CAIRAQETQYF. In DNA, the CDR3 is TGTGCCATCAGGGCACAAGAGACCCAGTACTTC.

This clonotype has a handful of counts. The rearrangement uses TRBV10-3 and TRBJ2-3; D gene unclear. Germline-derived CDR1 and CDR2 are ENHRY and SYGVKD. The CDR3 consists of 12 residues. V lost 6 bases, J lost 3 bases, and 7 bases lay in between. The CDR3 DNA follows: TGTGCCATCAGCGCAAATACAGATACGCAGTATTTT. It codes for CAISANTDTQYF.

V gene TRBV4-1 combines with J gene TRBJ1-2, with 8 bases aligning to TRBD1. The CDR3 runs to 16 residues. The V gene end was trimmed by 7 bases and the J gene end by 3 bases; junction bases not matched to a gene: 13. Germline loops: CDR1 MGHRA, CDR2 YSYEKL. The CDR3 DNA is TGCGCCAGCAAGGGGACAGGTAGACCCGGGGACTATGGCTACACCTTC. Translating it yields CASKGTGRPGDYGYTF.

This clonotype has only a few counts. The V call is TRBV18, the J call TRBJ2-7; D unclear. Germline V gene sequence: CDR1 KGHSH, CDR2 LQKENI. The CDR3 totals 11 residues. V was trimmed by 5 bases and J by 6 bases, leaving 8 bases between them. The CDR3 loop reads CASSKGSEQYF. The CDR3 nucleotides read TGTGCCAGCTCAAAGGGTTCCGAGCAGTACTTC.

This clonotype came up a few times. The V and J genes are TRBV7-9 and TRBJ1-2; D call uncertain. V dropped 4 bases and J dropped 4 bases, with 19 bases sitting between them. The germline CDR1 and CDR2 sequences are SEHNR and FQNEAQ (reference sequence). The CDR3 contains 16 residues. CDR3 coding DNA: TGTGCCAGCAGCTCAGCCGGAGGGAGGGAAGCCTATGGCTACACCTTC. Protein sequence: CASSSAGGREAYGYTF.

Written as DNA, the CDR3 is TGTGCCACCAGTGACGCAGTCAATCAGCCCCAGCATTTT. Protein product: CATSDAVNQPQHF. The V call is TRBV24-1, the J call TRBJ1-5, with D uncertain. This CDR3 contains 13 residues. Germline CDR1 is KGHDR and CDR2 is SFDVKD. Trimming took 4 bases from V and 3 from J, leaving 6 bases between them.